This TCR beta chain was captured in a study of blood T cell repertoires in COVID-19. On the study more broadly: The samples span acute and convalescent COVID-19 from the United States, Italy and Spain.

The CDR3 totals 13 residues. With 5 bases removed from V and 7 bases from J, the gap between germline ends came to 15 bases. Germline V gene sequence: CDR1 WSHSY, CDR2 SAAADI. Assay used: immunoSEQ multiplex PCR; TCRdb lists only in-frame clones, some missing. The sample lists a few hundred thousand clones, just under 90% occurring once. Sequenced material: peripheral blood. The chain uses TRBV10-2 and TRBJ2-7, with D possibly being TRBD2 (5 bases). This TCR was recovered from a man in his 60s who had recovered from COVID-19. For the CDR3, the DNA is TGCGCCAGCAGTCCTAGCTTATCGGGGGAGCAGTACTTC. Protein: CASSPSLSGEQYF.